The 20 T cell receptor beta chains in this list originate from one sample, sequenced in a study of response to subunit inactivated influenza vaccine. MiXCR was run by TCRdb on the RT-PCR reads, yielding one entry per CDR3 protein. Of around 250,000 distinct CDR3 sequences listed, over 9% were seen once; the top ten hold 7.8%. The sample consisted of non-naive T cells sorted from PBMCs, taken 14 to 15 days before vaccination. These receptors originate from a man aged 45-65 years who received an inactivated influenza vaccine.

This clonotype was picked up a small number of times. The gene calls are TRBV12-3 or TRBV12-4 and TRBJ2-4; the match to TRBD1 covers 7 bases. The CDR3 has 13 residues. V shed 10 bases and J 2 bases; nucleotides not matched to a gene: 5. The CDR3 DNA sequence: TGTGCCACACAACAGGGGTCCAAAAACATTCAGTACTTC. Its translation is CATQQGSKNIQYF.

In the case of this clonotype: Since a much larger clone is just one base distant, this may be a read error. This chain connects TRBV6-5 to TRBJ1-1, with 12 bases that match TRBD1. Germline V gene sequence: CDR1 MNHEY, CDR2 SVGAGI. CDR3 length: 14 residues. This CDR3 is CGSSWGQGAGEAFF. The CDR3 region has the DNA TGTGGCAGCAGTTGGGGACAGGGGGCGGGTGAAGCTTTCTTT.

The chain couples TRBV7-6 to TRBJ2-3; tentative D call: TRBD2 (6 bases). CDR1 is SGHVS and CDR2 is FNYEAQ in the germline V gene. V lost 5 bases to trimming and J lost 1 base, with 10 bases between them. The CDR3 spans 14 residues. CDR3 protein: CASSRSGRTDTQYF. The CDR3 DNA is TGTGCCAGCAGCCGAAGCGGGCGCACAGATACGCAGTATTTT.

There are a few counts of this clonotype. This sequence joins TRBV9 and TRBJ1-2, with D unresolved. The germline CDR1 and CDR2 sequences are SGDLS and YYNGEE. This CDR3 has 13 amino acids. Trimming shortened V by 0 bases and J by 6 bases, and 9 bases separated the two germline ends. The chain's CDR3 is CASSVGMEDGYTF. CDR3 DNA sequence: TGTGCCAGCAGCGTAGGAATGGAGGATGGCTACACCTTC.

The J gene is TRBJ2-1, the V gene TRBV7-2; TRBD2 matches 14 bases. Germline CDR1 reads SGHTA; CDR2 reads FQGNSA. This CDR3 spans 15 amino acids. Trimming cost V 4 bases and J 10 bases; bases outside gene matches: 6. This CDR3 reads CASSSTSGGAKEQFF. Here the CDR3 DNA reads TGTGCCAGCAGCTCGACTAGCGGGGGGGCGAAGGAGCAGTTCTTC.

The chain has TRBV12-3 or TRBV12-4 and TRBJ2-7; 7 nucleotides match TRBD2. Losses at the gene ends were 5 bases for V and 3 bases for J; bases not matched to a gene: 7. The length of the CDR3 is 14 residues. For the CDR3, the DNA is TGTGCCAGCAGTGAAAGCGGGAAATACTACGAGCAGTACTTC. It is translated as CASSESGKYYEQYF.

This clonotype came up many times. The J gene is TRBJ2-1, the V gene TRBV19; possibly TRBD1 or TRBD2 for D (5 bases each). The germline V gene has CDR1 LNHDA and CDR2 SQIVND (reference sequence). The CDR3 has 15 amino acids. The germline V and J ends were trimmed by 6 bases and 4 bases, with 16 bases remaining between them. The CDR3 nucleotides are TGTGCCAGTAGGGGTACCGGGGCAGATTACAATGAGCAGTTCTTC. As protein: CASRGTGADYNEQFF.

This clonotype has only a few counts. The chain carries TRBV2 and TRBJ2-5; 12 nucleotides agree with TRBD2. Unmatched junction bases numbered 11, after V lost 8 bases and J lost 4 bases. CDR1 SNHLY and CDR2 FYNNEI come from the germline V gene. This CDR3 spans 16 amino acids. DNA for the CDR3: TGTGCCAGCTCGGCTCCCCTAGCGGGGGGGCCAGAGACCCAGTACTTC. Its translation is CASSAPLAGGPETQYF.

The table lists this clonotype with a few counts. The chain recombines TRBV3-1 with TRBJ1-1, with D uncertain. The germline V and J ends were trimmed by 8 bases and 7 bases, with 11 bases remaining between them. The CDR3 is 11 amino acids. The V gene's germline CDR1 is LGHDT and CDR2 YNNKEL (reference sequence). The CDR3 spells CASGVADEAFF. DNA for the CDR3: TGTGCCAGCGGCGTTGCCGATGAAGCTTTCTTT.

This clonotype was seen a handful of times. J is TRBJ2-7 and V is TRBV19, with TRBD1 matching 7 bases. Germline loops: CDR1 LNHDA, CDR2 SQIVND (reference sequence). The ends lost 5 bases at V and 2 bases at J; junction bases unmatched: 6. This CDR3 spans 14 amino acids. CDR3 sequence reads: CASSAGQDTYEQYF. Written as DNA, the CDR3 is TGTGCCAGTAGTGCCGGACAGGATACCTACGAGCAGTACTTC.

The chain joins TRBV5-1 to TRBJ2-2, with D perhaps TRBD1 (6 bases). CDR1 and CDR2 from the germline V gene are SGHRS and YFSETQ. Trimming removed 2 bases from V and 6 bases from J, with 14 bases in between. The CDR3 runs 15 residues. The CDR3 loop reads CASSFREGGPGELFF. Here the CDR3 DNA reads TGCGCCAGCAGCTTCCGCGAAGGGGGTCCCGGGGAGCTGTTTTTT.

This clonotype showed up many times. The V call is TRBV15, the J call TRBJ2-5, with D tentatively TRBD2 (6 bases). The ends were cut back, 7 bases at V and 4 bases at J, with 16 bases in the middle. Germline-derived CDR1 and CDR2 are LNHNV and YYDKDF (reference sequence). The CDR3 length is 14 residues. CDR3: CATMSPPEGETQYF. The CDR3 nucleotides are TGTGCCACCATGTCGCCCCCGGAGGGAGAGACCCAGTACTTC.

There are many counts of this clonotype. V usage is TRBV6-1 and J usage is TRBJ1-2; 10 positions match TRBD1. This CDR3 is 17 amino acids long. V lost 4 bases and J lost 4; bases outside the gene matches: 12. Germline V gene data show CDR1 as MNHNS and CDR2 as SASEGT. CDR3 loop: CASSAEDPGQGLYGYTF. CDR3 sequence (DNA): TGTGCCAGCAGTGCCGAGGACCCGGGACAGGGGCTCTATGGCTACACCTTC.

The J gene is TRBJ2-5, the V gene TRBV7-2; D possibly corresponds to TRBD2 (7 bases). From germline, CDR1 is SGHTA and CDR2 FQGNSA. This CDR3 comprises 15 residues. Trimming removed 5 bases at V and 5 bases at J, with 18 bases between. The CDR3 coding sequence is TGTGCCAGCAGCCCCAGGGCGGGGGCGGGGGAGACCCAGTACTTC. Translated: CASSPRAGAGETQYF.

The V gene is TRBV9, the J gene TRBJ1-1; D might be TRBD1 (5 bases). The CDR3 is 15 amino acids. Germline values: CDR1 SGDLS, CDR2 YYNGEE. Trimming took off 3 bases at V and 0 bases at J, with 12 bases between the two ends. The CDR3 is CASSALGVMNTEAFF. For the CDR3, the DNA is TGTGCCAGCAGCGCCCTAGGGGTAATGAACACTGAAGCTTTCTTT.

This clonotype was counted between two and nine times. The V call is TRBV4-2, the J call TRBJ2-1, with D maybe TRBD2 (6 bases). The CDR3 is 15 residues long. Germline-derived CDR1 and CDR2 are LGHNA and YNFKEQ. V lost 1 base, J lost 0 bases, and 7 bases lay in between. The CDR3 spells CASSQAGSSYNEQFF. The CDR3 bases are TGTGCCAGCAGCCAAGCCGGGAGCTCCTACAATGAGCAGTTCTTC.

The V gene is TRBV5-1, the J gene TRBJ2-7; 10 bases map to TRBD1. The CDR3 is 15 amino acids. Germline-derived CDR1 and CDR2 are SGHRS and YFSETQ. With 1 base clipped from V and 5 bases from J, the junction kept 6 bases outside the gene matches. Here the CDR3 DNA reads TGCGCCAGCAGCTTGACCCCGGGACAGGGGAACGAGCAGTACTTC. Translated, it gives CASSLTPGQGNEQYF.

The CDR3 spells CASSSQAGGSNTGELFF. In nucleotides, the CDR3 is TGTGCCAGCAGCTCCCAAGCGGGAGGCTCGAACACCGGGGAGCTGTTTTTT. V gene TRBV11-3 combines with J gene TRBJ2-2, with TRBD2 identical over 9 bases. The CDR3 has 17 amino acids. CDR1 and CDR2 from the germline V gene are SGHNT and YENEEA. The J segment lost 0 bases and the V segment lost 4 bases, leaving 6 bases of the junction unmatched.

The rearrangement links TRBV7-9 to TRBJ1-4; D remains unclear. Per germline, CDR1 SEHNR and CDR2 FQNEAQ (reference sequence). CDR3 length equals 12 residues. V shed 4 bases and J shed 4 bases, with 4 bases lying between them. The CDR3 region has the DNA TGTGCCAGCAGCTACAGTAATGAAAAACTGTTTTTT. Encoded protein: CASSYSNEKLFF.

This clonotype was counted a few times. The chain recombines TRBV29-1 with TRBJ2-3; D is undetermined. The CDR3 has 10 residues. The V gene lost 5 bases and the J gene lost 3 bases, with 3 bases spanning the gap. CDR1 is SQVTM and CDR2 is ANQGSEA in the germline V gene. The DNA of the CDR3 is TGCAGCGTTAAGACAGATACGCAGTATTTT. Protein sequence: CSVKTDTQYF.